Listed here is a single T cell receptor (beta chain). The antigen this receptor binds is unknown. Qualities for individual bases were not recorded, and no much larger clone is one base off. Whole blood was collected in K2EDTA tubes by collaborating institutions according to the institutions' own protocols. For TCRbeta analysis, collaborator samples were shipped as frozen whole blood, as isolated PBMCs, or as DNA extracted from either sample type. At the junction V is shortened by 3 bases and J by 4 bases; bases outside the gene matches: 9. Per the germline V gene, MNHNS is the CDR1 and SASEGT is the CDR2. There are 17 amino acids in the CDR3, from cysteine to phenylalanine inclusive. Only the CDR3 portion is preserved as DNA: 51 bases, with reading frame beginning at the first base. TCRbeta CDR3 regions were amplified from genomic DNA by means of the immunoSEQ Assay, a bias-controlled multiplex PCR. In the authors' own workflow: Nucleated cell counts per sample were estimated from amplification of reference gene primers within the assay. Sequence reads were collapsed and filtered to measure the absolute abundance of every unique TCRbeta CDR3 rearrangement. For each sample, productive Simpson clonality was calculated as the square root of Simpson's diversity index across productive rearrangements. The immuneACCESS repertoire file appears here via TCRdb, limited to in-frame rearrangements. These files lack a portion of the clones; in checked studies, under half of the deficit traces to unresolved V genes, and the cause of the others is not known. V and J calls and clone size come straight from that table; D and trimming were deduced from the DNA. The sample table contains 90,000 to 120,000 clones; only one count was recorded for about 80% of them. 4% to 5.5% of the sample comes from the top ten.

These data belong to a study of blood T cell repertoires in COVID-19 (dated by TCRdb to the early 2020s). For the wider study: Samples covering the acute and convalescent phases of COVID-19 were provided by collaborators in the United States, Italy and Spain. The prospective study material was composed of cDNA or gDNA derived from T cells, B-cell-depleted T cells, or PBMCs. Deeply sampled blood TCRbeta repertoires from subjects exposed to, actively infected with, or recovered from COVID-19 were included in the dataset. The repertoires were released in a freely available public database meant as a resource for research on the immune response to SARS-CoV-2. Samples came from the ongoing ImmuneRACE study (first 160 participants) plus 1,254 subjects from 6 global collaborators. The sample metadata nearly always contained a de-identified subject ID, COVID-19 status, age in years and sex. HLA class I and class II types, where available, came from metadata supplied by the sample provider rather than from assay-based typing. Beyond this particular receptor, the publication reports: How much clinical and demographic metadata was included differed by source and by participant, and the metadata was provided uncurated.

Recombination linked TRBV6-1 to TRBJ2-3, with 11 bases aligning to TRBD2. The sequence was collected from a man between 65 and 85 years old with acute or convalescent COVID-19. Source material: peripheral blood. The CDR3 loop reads CASSEIAGGTLSDTQYF. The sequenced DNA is TGTGCCAGCAGTGAGATAGCGGGGGGGACCCTTTCAGATACGCAGTATTTT.